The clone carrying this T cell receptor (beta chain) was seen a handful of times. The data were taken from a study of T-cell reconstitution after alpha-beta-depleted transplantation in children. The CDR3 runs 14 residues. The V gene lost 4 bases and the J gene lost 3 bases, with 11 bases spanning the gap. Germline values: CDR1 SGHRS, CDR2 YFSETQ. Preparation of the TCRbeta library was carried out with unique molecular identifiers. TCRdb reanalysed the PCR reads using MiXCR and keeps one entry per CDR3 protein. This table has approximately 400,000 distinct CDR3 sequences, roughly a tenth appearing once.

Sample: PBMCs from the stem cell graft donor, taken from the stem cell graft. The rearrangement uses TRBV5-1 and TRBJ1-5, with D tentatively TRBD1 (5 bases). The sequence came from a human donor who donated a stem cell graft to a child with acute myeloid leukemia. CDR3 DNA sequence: TGCGCCAGCAGCGCTGACAGCCCCAATCAGCCCCAGCATTTT. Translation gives CASSADSPNQPQHF.